The 21 T cell receptor beta chains reported below all come from one sample, sequenced in a study of human T cells and chemical hapten exposure. TCRdb re-called the RACE reads through MiXCR, storing one row per CDR3 protein. The sample has 130,000 or so distinct CDR3 sequences, approximately 9% seen once. Time point reported: healthy volunteer bleed at 2 weeks. Researchers extracted total RNA from unfractionated whole blood. The sequencing sample was made of whole blood. All receptors derive from a male donor in good health. Some clones in this sample may be carry-over from other donors' samples.

The genes are TRBV2 and TRBJ2-7, with 7 nucleotides matching TRBD1. This CDR3 region has 14 residues. Germline CDR1 SNHLY, CDR2 FYNNEI. V shed 3 bases, J shed 5 bases, and the junction held 7 bases outside the gene matches. Here the CDR3 reads CASSDDQGVDEQYF. For the CDR3, the DNA is TGTGCCAGCAGTGACGACCAGGGGGTGGACGAGCAGTACTTC.

The V call is TRBV7-9, the J call TRBJ1-4; a possible D gene is TRBD1 (6 bases). The germline CDR1 and CDR2 sequences are SEHNR and FQNEAQ (reference sequence). Trimming cost V 5 bases and J 6 bases, with 10 bases left between them. The CDR3 sequence is 13 residues long. The CDR3 reads CASSGPGDEKLFF. The CDR3 DNA is TGTGCCAGCAGCGGGCCAGGGGATGAAAAACTGTTTTTT. Looking up the rest from reference TRBV7-9 and TRBJ1-4 gives the full variable domain: DTGVSQNPRHKITKRGQNVTFRCDPISEHNRLYWYRQTLGQGPEFLTYFQNEAQLEKSRLLSDRFSAERPKGSFSTLEIQRTEQGDSAMYLCASSGPGDEKLFFGSGTQLSVL.

This clonotype showed up many times. CDR3 amino acids: CASSHPAENPYNEQFF. The CDR3 coding sequence is TGTGCCAGCAGTCACCCCGCGGAAAATCCCTACAATGAGCAGTTCTTC. This sequence joins TRBV6-2 or TRBV6-3 and TRBJ2-1; D remains unclear. The germline gives CDR1 MNHEY, CDR2 SVGEGT. This CDR3 has 16 residues. V lost 5 bases and J 2 bases, leaving 16 bases between the germline ends.

This clonotype was found many times. This chain connects TRBV29-1 to TRBJ2-1, with D possibly matching TRBD1 (5 bases). The CDR3 is 13 residues long. The V end was cut by 2 bases, the J end by 7 bases, with 12 bases between. The germline V gene encodes CDR1 SQVTM and CDR2 ANQGSEA. The CDR3 loop reads CSVERSQGNEQFF. The CDR3 nucleotides read TGCAGCGTTGAAAGGTCGCAGGGAAATGAGCAGTTCTTC.

This clonotype was detected a few times. This sequence joins TRBV21-1 and TRBJ2-2; whether TRBD1, the table's D call, matches the DNA was not checked. TRBV21-1 is deemed a pseudogene. The CDR3 is made up of 16 amino acids. The CDR3 region has the DNA TGTGCCAGCATTCGACCGACAGGGCTGAACACCGGGGAGCTGTTTTTT. Translation: CASIRPTGLNTGELFF.

The gene calls are TRBV6-5 and TRBJ2-3; no definite D call. The V gene's germline CDR1 is MNHEY and CDR2 SVGAGI. CDR3 size: 14 residues. V lost 1 base and J lost 0, with 5 bases in between. CDR3 coding DNA: TGTGCCAGCAGTTACTGGCAGAGCACAGATACGCAGTATTTT. As protein: CASSYWQSTDTQYF.

Only a few counts were recorded for this clonotype. This sequence joins TRBV11-2 and TRBJ2-2, with D perhaps TRBD2 (7 bases). V was trimmed by 1 base and J by 1 base, leaving 10 bases between them. The CDR3 covers 16 residues. The germline V gene encodes CDR1 SGHAT and CDR2 FQNNGV. CDR3 residues: CASSLGGGQNTGELFF. DNA of the CDR3: TGTGCCAGCAGCTTAGGGGGGGGACAGAACACCGGGGAGCTGTTTTTT. The variable domain in full, with the rest retrieved from reference TRBV11-2 and TRBJ2-2, is EAGVAQSPRYKIIEKRQSVAFWCNPISGHATLYWYQQILGQGPKLLIQFQNNGVVDDSQLPKDRFSAERLKGVDSTLKIQPAKLEDSAVYLCASSLGGGQNTGELFFGEGSRLTVL.

The chain has TRBV7-9 and TRBJ1-4, with 10 bases fitting TRBD1. V was pared by 0 bases and J by 6 bases, with 7 bases of the junction left unmatched. Germline CDR1 SEHNR, CDR2 FQNEAQ (reference sequence). This CDR3 region has 17 residues. The CDR3 reads CASSLARQGASYEKLFF. The CDR3 nucleotides are TGTGCCAGCAGCTTAGCCCGACAGGGGGCGTCTTATGAAAAACTGTTTTTT.

V is TRBV25-1 and J is TRBJ2-7; a weak D match, TRBD1 (5 bases). The ends were cut back, 8 bases at V and 7 bases at J, with 12 bases in the middle. CDR3 length: 11 residues. Germline V gene lookup returns CDR1 MGHDK and CDR2 SYGVNS. CDR3 sequence: CASRGTGEQYF. CDR3 DNA sequence: TGTGCCAGCCGTGGAACAGGAGAGCAGTACTTC.

This clonotype has only a few counts. The chain is built from TRBV18 and TRBJ1-1; D gene uncertain. V was pared by 3 bases and J by 2 bases, with 7 bases between. Per the germline V gene, CDR1 is KGHSH and CDR2 is LQKENI. The CDR3 runs 13 residues. In DNA form, the CDR3 reads TGTGCCAGCTCACCGATAGCTAACACTGAAGCTTTCTTT. This translates into CASSPIANTEAFF.

This clonotype was detected once. This rearrangement joins TRBV7-9 to TRBJ2-1; 15 nucleotides agree with TRBD2. V shed 5 bases, J shed 0 bases, and the junction held 2 bases outside the gene matches. Per germline, CDR1 SEHNR and CDR2 FQNEAQ (reference sequence). This CDR3 has 17 residues. Written as DNA, the CDR3 is TGTGCCAGCAGCAGGACTAGCGGGGGGGGCTCCTACAATGAGCAGTTCTTC. As protein: CASSRTSGGGSYNEQFF.

The chain links TRBV5-1 to TRBJ2-1; D could derive from TRBD1 or TRBD2 (6 bases each). Germline V gives CDR1 SGHRS, CDR2 YFSETQ. V was shortened by 7 bases and J by 0 bases, with 23 bases between the two germline ends. CDR3 length: 18 amino acids. This CDR3 reads CASGSTGGSFSSYNEQFF. The DNA for the CDR3 is TGCGCCAGCGGATCGACCGGGGGCAGTTTTAGCTCCTACAATGAGCAGTTCTTC.

The CDR3 sequence: CATYTGELFF. Here the CDR3 DNA reads TGCGCCACCTACACCGGGGAGCTGTTTTTT. The chain is built from TRBV23-1 and TRBJ2-2; D unresolved. TRBV23-1 is identified as an open reading frame with a role that is uncertain. V lost 10 bases and J 3 bases, leaving 3 bases between the germline ends. This CDR3 spans 10 amino acids.

This clonotype was observed a few times. The rearrangement links TRBV29-1 to TRBJ2-1; D assignment may be TRBD1 or TRBD2 (5 bases each). Trimming stripped 0 bases from V and 6 bases from J, with 15 bases between. Germline assignment: CDR1 SQVTM and CDR2 ANQGSEA. This CDR3 contains 15 residues. This chain's CDR3 is CSVEDHGDPPNEQFF. CDR3 nucleotides: TGCAGCGTTGAAGATCACGGGGACCCCCCCAATGAGCAGTTCTTC.

The chain has TRBV5-4 and TRBJ2-5, with D possibly called TRBD1 or TRBD2 (5 bases each). The CDR3 extends over 18 amino acids. CDR1 is SGHNT, CDR2 YYREEE, per germline (reference sequence). The V end lost 7 bases, the J end lost 0 bases, and 25 bases lay between the germline ends. The CDR3 loop is CASRGGPIGEGNQETQYF. The CDR3 region has the DNA TGTGCCAGCCGTGGGGGACCTATAGGAGAGGGAAACCAAGAGACCCAGTACTTC.

There are a few counts of this clonotype. The chain combines TRBV27 with TRBJ2-1; D is uncertain. The V end was cut by 4 bases, the J end by 0 bases, with 7 bases between. Germline-derived CDR1 and CDR2 are MNHEY and SMNVEV (reference sequence). This CDR3 has 14 residues. The CDR3 region is CASSSQPSYNEQFF. In nucleotides, the CDR3 is TGTGCCAGCAGTTCGCAGCCCTCCTACAATGAGCAGTTCTTC.

At least ten counts were recorded for this clonotype. V is TRBV12-3 or TRBV12-4 and J is TRBJ1-2, with D possibly TRBD1 on 6 matching bases. This CDR3 has 13 amino acids. V was cut by 4 bases and J by 8 bases, with 14 bases left in between. Written as DNA, the CDR3 is TGTGCCAGCAGTTCCGGGGGCCCGGGGGGCTACACCTTC. Translated, it gives CASSSGGPGGYTF.

About this clonotype itself: Just one base apart from a much larger clone, this may be a read error. This CDR3 is CASGGTVTYEQYF. The CDR3 nucleotides are TGTGCTAGTGGCGGGACAGTTACCTACGAGCAGTACTTC. The V and J genes are TRBV12-5 and TRBJ2-7, with TRBD1 matching over 7 bases. CDR3 size: 13 residues. The germline CDR1 and CDR2 sequences are LGHNT and FRNRAP. The trim removed 6 bases at V and 2 bases at J, leaving 4 bases unmatched.

This sequence joins TRBV7-3 and TRBJ2-1; 12 nucleotides line up with TRBD2. V was pared by 2 bases and J by 4 bases, with 6 bases of the junction left unmatched. The CDR3 is made up of 17 amino acids. The germline V gene has CDR1 SGHTA and CDR2 FQGTGA. CDR3 loop: CASSLVLAGGVYNEQFF. The CDR3 DNA sequence: TGTGCCAGCAGCTTAGTCCTAGCGGGGGGGGTATACAATGAGCAGTTCTTC.

The chain links TRBV25-1 to TRBJ2-1; 13 nucleotides line up with TRBD2. Germline CDR1 reads MGHDK; CDR2 reads SYGVNS. This CDR3 contains 16 residues. V dropped 2 bases and J dropped 6; count of bases not matched to a gene: 4. CDR3 nucleotide sequence: TGTGCCAGCAGTGAACCAGGACTAGCGGGAGTCAATGAGCAGTTCTTC. It codes for CASSEPGLAGVNEQFF. The variable domain in full, completed from reference TRBV25-1 and TRBJ2-1, reads EADIYQTPRYLVIGTGKKITLECSQTMGHDKMYWYQQDPGMELHLIHYSYGVNSTEKGDLSSESTVSRIRTEHFPLTLESARPSHTSQYLCASSEPGLAGVNEQFFGPGTRLTVL.

This clonotype was observed many times. This chain joins TRBV20-1 and TRBJ2-1, with TRBD2 identical over 9 bases. The CDR3 runs to 16 residues. The germline V gene has CDR1 DFQATT and CDR2 SNEGSKA (reference sequence). V trimming: 3 bases; J trimming: 4 bases; junction bases outside the gene matches: 10. The CDR3 region is CSARPPSGELYNEQFF. The CDR3 bases are TGCAGTGCTAGGCCCCCTAGCGGGGAGTTATACAATGAGCAGTTCTTC.